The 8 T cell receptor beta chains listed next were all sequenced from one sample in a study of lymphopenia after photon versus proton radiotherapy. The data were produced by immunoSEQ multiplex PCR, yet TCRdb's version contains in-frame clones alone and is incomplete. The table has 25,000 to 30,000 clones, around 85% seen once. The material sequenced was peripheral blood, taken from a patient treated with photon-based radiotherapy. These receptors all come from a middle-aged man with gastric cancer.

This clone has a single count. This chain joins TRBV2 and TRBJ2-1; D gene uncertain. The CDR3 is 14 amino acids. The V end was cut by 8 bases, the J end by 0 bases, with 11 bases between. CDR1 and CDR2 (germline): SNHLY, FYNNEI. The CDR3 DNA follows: TGTGCCAGCGTCCAGAGTCTCTCCTACAATGAGCAGTTCTTC. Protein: CASVQSLSYNEQFF.

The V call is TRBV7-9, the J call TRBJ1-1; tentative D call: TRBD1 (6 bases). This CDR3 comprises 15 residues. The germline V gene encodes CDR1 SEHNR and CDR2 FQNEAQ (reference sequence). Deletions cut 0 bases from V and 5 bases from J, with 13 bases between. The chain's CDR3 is CASSLARGRNTEAFF. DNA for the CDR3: TGTGCCAGCAGCTTAGCCCGGGGGCGCAATACTGAAGCTTTCTTT.

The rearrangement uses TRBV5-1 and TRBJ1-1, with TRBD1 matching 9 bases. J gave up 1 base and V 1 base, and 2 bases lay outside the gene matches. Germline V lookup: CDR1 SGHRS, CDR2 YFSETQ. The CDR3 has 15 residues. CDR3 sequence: CASSLWGQGNTEAFF. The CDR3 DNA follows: TGCGCCAGCAGCTTGTGGGGACAGGGGAACACTGAAGCTTTCTTT.

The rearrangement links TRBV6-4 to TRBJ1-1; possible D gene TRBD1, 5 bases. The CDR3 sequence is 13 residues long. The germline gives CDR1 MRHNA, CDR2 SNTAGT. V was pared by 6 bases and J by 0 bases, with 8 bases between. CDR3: CASSRALNTEAFF. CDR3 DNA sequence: TGTGCCAGCAGCAGGGCCCTGAACACTGAAGCTTTCTTT.

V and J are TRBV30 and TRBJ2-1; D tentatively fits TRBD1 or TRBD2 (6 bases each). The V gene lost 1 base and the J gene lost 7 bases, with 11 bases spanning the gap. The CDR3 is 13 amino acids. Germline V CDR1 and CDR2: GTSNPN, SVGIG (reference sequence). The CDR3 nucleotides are TGTGCCTGGAGTGCTCAGGGGAGGAATGAGCAGTTCTTC. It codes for CAWSAQGRNEQFF.

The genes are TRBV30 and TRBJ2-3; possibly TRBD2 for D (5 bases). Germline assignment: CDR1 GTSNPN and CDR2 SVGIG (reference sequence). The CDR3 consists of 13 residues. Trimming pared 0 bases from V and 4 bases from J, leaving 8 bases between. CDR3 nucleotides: TGTGCCTGGAGTGTACGGCGGGCAGATACGCAGTATTTT. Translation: CAWSVRRADTQYF.

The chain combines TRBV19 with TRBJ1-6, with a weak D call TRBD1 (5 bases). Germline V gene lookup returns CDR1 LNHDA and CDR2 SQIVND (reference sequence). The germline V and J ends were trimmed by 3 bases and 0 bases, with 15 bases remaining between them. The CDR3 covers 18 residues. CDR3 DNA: TGTGCCAGTAGTATGGATGTGTGGGGGAGCTCCTATAATTCACCCCTCCACTTT. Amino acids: CASSMDVWGSSYNSPLHF. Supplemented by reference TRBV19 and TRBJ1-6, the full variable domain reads DGGITQSPKYLFRKEGQNVTLSCEQNLNHDAMYWYRQDPGQGLRLIYYSQIVNDFQKGDIAEGYSVSREKKESFPLTVTSAQKNPTAFYLCASSMDVWGSSYNSPLHFGNGTRLTVT.

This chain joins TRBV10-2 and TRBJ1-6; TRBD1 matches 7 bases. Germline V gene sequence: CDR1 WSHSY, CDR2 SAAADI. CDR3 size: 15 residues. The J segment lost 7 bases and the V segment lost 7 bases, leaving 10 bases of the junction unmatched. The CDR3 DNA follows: TGCGCCAGCACTAGGGACAGATTGTTAAATTCACCCCTCCACTTT. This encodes CASTRDRLLNSPLHF.